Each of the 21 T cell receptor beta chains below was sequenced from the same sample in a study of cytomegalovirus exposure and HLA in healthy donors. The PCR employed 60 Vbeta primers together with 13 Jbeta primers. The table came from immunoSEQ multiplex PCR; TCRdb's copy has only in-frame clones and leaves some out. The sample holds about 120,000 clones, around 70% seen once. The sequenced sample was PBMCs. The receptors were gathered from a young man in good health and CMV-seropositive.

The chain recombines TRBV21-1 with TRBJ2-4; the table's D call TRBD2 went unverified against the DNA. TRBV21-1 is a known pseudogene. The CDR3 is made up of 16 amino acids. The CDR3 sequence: CASSKVAAQAKNIQYF. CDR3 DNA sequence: TGTGCCAGCAGCAAAGTGGCGGCCCAAGCCAAAAACATTCAGTACTTC.

The CDR3 DNA reads TGCGCCAGCAGTTTTTGGGGCAGCACAGATACGCAGTATTTT. Translating it yields CASSFWGSTDTQYF. The chain recombines TRBV10-1 with TRBJ2-3; weak D call: TRBD1 (5 bases). The ends were cut back, 5 bases at V and 0 bases at J, with 9 bases in the middle. CDR3 size: 14 residues. Germline V CDR1 and CDR2: WNHNN, SYGVQD (reference sequence).

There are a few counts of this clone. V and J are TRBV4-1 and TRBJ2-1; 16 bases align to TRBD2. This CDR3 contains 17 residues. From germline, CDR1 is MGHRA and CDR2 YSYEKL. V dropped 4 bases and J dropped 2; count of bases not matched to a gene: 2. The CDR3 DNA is TGCGCCAGCAGCCGCGGGACTAGCGGGAGGGCCTACAATGAGCAGTTCTTC. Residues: CASSRGTSGRAYNEQFF.

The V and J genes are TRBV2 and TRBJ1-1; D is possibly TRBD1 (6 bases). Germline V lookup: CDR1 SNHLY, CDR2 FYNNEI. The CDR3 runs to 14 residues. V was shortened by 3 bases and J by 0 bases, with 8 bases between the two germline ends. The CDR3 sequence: CASSDEGVNTEAFF. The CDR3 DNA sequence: TGTGCCAGCAGTGACGAGGGGGTGAACACTGAAGCTTTCTTT.

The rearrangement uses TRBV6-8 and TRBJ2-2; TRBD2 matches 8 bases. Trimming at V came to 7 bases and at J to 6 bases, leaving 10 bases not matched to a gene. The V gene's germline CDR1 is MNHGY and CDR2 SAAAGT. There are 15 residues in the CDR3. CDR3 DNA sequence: TGTGCCAGCATCCCGGGGGGGACTAGGTCCGGGGAGCTGTTTTTT. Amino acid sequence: CASIPGGTRSGELFF.

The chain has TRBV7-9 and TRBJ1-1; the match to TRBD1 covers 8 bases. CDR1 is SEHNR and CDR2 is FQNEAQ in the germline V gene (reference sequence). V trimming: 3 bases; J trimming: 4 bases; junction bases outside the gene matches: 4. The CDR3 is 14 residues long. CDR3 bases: TGTGCCAGCAGCTTGGGGACAGGTCTCACTGAAGCTTTCTTT. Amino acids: CASSLGTGLTEAFF.

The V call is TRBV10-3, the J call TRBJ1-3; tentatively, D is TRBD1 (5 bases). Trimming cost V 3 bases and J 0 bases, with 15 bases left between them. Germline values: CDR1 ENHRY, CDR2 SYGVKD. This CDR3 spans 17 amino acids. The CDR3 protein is CAISEGDPGFSGNTIYF. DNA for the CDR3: TGTGCCATCAGTGAAGGGGATCCGGGCTTCTCTGGAAACACCATATATTTT.

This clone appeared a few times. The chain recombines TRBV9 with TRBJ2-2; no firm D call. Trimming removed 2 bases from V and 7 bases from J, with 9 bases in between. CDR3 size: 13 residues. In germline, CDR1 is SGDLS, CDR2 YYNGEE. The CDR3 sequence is CASSVHEIGELFF. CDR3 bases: TGTGCCAGCAGCGTTCACGAGATCGGGGAGCTGTTTTTT.

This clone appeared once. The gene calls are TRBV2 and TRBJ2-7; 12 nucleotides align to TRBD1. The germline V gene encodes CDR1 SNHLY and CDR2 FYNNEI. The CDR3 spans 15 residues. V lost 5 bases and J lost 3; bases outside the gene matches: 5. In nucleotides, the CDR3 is TGTGCCAGCAGTACCGGGACAGGGGGCTACTACGAGCAGTACTTC. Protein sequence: CASSTGTGGYYEQYF. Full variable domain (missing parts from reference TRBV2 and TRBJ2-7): EPEVTQTPSHQVTQMGQEVILRCVPISNHLYFYWYRQILGQKVEFLVSFYNNEISEKSEIFDDQFSVERPDGSNFTLKIRSTKLEDSAMYFCASSTGTGGYYEQYFGPGTRLTVT.

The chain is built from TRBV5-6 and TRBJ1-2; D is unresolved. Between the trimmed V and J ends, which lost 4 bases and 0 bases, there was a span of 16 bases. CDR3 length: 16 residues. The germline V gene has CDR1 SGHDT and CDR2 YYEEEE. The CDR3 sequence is CASSPGGEAPNYGYTF. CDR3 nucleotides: TGTGCCAGCAGCCCAGGTGGTGAAGCCCCTAACTATGGCTACACCTTC.

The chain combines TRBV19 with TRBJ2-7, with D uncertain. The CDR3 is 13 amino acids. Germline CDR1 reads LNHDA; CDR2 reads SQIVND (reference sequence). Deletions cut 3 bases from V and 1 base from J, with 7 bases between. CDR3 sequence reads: CASSIVGSYEQYF. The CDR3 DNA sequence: TGTGCCAGTAGTATCGTCGGTTCCTACGAGCAGTACTTC.

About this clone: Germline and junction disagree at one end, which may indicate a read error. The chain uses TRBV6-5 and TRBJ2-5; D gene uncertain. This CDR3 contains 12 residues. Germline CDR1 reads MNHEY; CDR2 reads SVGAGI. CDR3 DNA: TGTGCCAGCAGGTCCAACACGGAGACCCGGTACTTC. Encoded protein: CASRSNTETRYF.

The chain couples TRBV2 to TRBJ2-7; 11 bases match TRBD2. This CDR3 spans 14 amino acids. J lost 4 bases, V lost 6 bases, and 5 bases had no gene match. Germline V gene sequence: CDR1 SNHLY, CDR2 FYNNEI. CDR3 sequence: CASRPGLAVYEQYF. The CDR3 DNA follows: TGTGCCAGCAGGCCGGGACTAGCGGTATACGAGCAGTACTTC. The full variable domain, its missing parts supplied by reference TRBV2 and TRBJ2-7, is EPEVTQTPSHQVTQMGQEVILRCVPISNHLYFYWYRQILGQKVEFLVSFYNNEISEKSEIFDDQFSVERPDGSNFTLKIRSTKLEDSAMYFCASRPGLAVYEQYFGPGTRLTVT.

The CDR3, as DNA: TGTGCCAGCAGCTTAGGGTTGCAGGGGGTGGTCCAGCAGCATTTT. Encoded protein: CASSLGLQGVVQQHF. V gene TRBV7-8 combines with J gene TRBJ1-5; 7 bases are shared with TRBD1. CDR1 and CDR2 from the germline V gene are SGHVS and FQNEAQ. This CDR3 is built from 15 residues. With V trimmed by 1 base and J by 13 bases, 13 bases remained unmatched.

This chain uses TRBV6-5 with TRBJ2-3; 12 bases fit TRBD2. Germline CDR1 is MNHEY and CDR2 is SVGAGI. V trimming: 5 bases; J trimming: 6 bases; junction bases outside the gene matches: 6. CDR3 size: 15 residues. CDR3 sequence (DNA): TGTGCCAGCAGTCGACTAGCGGGAGCGGGGGATACGCAGTATTTT. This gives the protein CASSRLAGAGDTQYF.

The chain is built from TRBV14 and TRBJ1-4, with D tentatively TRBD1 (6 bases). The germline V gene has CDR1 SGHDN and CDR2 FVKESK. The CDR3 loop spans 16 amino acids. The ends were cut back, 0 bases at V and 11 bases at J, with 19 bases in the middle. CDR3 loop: CASSQDLGTYVGKLFF. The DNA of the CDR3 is TGTGCCAGCAGCCAAGATCTCGGGACATACGTAGGGAAACTGTTTTTT. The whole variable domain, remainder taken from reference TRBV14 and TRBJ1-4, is EAGVTQFPSHSVIEKGQTVTLRCDPISGHDNLYWYRRVMGKEIKFLLHFVKESKQDESGMPNNRFLAERTGGTYSTLKVQPAELEDSGVYFCASSQDLGTYVGKLFFGSGTQLSVL.

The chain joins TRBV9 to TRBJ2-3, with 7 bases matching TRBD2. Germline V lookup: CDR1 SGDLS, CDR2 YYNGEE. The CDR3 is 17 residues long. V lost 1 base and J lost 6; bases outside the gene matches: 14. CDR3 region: CASSVSSGGVIGDTQYF. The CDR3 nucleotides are TGTGCCAGCAGCGTATCTAGCGGAGGGGTGATCGGGGATACGCAGTATTTT.

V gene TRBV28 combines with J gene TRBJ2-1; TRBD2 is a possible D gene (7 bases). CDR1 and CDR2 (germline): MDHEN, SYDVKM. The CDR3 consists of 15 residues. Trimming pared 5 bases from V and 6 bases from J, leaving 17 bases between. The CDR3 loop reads CASSPVRGGANEQFF. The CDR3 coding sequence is TGTGCCAGCAGTCCGGTTAGAGGGGGGGCCAATGAGCAGTTCTTC.

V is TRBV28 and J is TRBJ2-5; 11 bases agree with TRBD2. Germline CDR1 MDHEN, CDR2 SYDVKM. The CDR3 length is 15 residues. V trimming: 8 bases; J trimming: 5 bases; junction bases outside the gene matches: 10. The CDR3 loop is CASGSLSGRGETQYF. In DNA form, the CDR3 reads TGTGCCAGCGGATCACTTAGCGGGAGGGGGGAGACCCAGTACTTC.

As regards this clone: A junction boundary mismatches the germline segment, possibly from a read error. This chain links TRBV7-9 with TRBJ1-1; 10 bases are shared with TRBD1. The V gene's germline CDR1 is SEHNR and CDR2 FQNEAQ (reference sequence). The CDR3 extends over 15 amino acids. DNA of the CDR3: TGTTCCAGCAGCCCCCGGACAGGGGGTTTCACTGAAGCTTTCTTT. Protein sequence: CSSSPRTGGFTEAFF.

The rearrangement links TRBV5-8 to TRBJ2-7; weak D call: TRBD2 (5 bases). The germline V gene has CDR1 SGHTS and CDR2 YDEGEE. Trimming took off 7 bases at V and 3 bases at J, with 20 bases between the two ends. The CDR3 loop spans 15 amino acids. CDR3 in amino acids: CASGRGTGQNYEQYF. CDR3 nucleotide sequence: TGTGCCAGCGGCCGGGGTACGGGCCAAAACTACGAGCAGTACTTC. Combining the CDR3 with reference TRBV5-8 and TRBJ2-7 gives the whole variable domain EAGVTQSPTHLIKTRGQQATLRCSPISGHTSVYWYQQALGLGLQFLLWYDEGEERNRGNFPPRFSGRQFPNYSSELNVNALELEDSALYLCASGRGTGQNYEQYFGPGTRLTVT.